The 23 T cell receptor beta chains listed next were all sequenced from one sample in a study of T cells in Graves' hyperthyroidism and ophthalmopathy. Authors of the study amplified TCR beta CDR3 regions from RNA transcripts. RT-PCR in the first round (using the HTBI primer set) targeted the TCR CDR3. One entry per CDR3 protein, called by TCRdb with MiXCR from the multiplex PCR reads. The table shows about 640,000 distinct CDR3 sequences, with approximately 15% occurring only once. Input material: blood. The receptors were gathered from a woman aged 50 to 60 with Graves' ophthalmopathy.

This clonotype was detected many times. The V gene is TRBV28, the J gene TRBJ1-5; 7 bases are shared with TRBD1. J lost 10 bases, V lost 3 bases, and 6 bases had no gene match. The CDR3 runs 13 residues. Germline V lookup: CDR1 MDHEN, CDR2 SYDVKM. The CDR3 nucleotides read TGTGCCAGCAGTTTCGACAGGGAGTCACCCCAGCATTTT. The encoded protein is CASSFDRESPQHF.

This clonotype appeared a few times. The chain employs TRBV5-4 and TRBJ1-2; TRBD1 aligns across 8 bases. In germline, CDR1 is SGHNT, CDR2 YYREEE (reference sequence). The V and J ends lost 2 bases and 6 bases, in that order; junction bases with no gene match: 6. The CDR3 is 14 amino acids. The DNA for the CDR3 is TGTGCCAGCAGCTTCTCAGGGGGCTTCGATGGCTACACCTTC. This gives the protein CASSFSGGFDGYTF.

The rearrangement links TRBV7-2 to TRBJ1-4; the D gene is possibly TRBD1 (5 bases). Germline values: CDR1 SGHTA, CDR2 FQGNSA. This CDR3 contains 16 residues. Between the trimmed V and J ends, which lost 1 base and 1 base, there was a span of 10 bases. The CDR3 bases are TGTGCCAGCAGCTTAGAGGGACCCAAAACTAATGAAAAACTGTTTTTT. Translating gives CASSLEGPKTNEKLFF. Supplemented by reference TRBV7-2 and TRBJ1-4, the full variable domain reads GAGVSQSPSNKVTEKGKDVELRCDPISGHTALYWYRQSLGQGLEFLIYFQGNSAPDKSGLPSDRFSAERTGGSVSTLTIQRTQQEDSAVYLCASSLEGPKTNEKLFFGSGTQLSVL.

The sample holds a few counts of this clonotype. The chain joins TRBV6-2 or TRBV6-3 to TRBJ2-1, with D unresolved. V dropped 7 bases and J dropped 4 bases, with 5 bases sitting between them. The CDR3 covers 11 residues. Germline assignment: CDR1 MNHEY and CDR2 SVGEGT. The CDR3 DNA follows: TGTGCCAGCATGGAATACAATGAGCAGTTCTTC. This encodes CASMEYNEQFF.

This clonotype was detected ten times or more. The V and J genes are TRBV7-2 and TRBJ2-7; 7 bases line up with TRBD2. Trimming took 5 bases from V and 7 from J; bases not matched to a gene: 14. This CDR3 is built from 15 residues. In germline, CDR1 is SGHTA, CDR2 FQGNSA. CDR3 nucleotides: TGTGCCAGCAGCCCCCGGGGAGCGGGAAACAGTGAGCAGTACTTC. It yields the protein CASSPRGAGNSEQYF.

This clonotype occurred many times. V is TRBV11-1 and J is TRBJ2-1, with 14 bases that match TRBD2. V dropped 3 bases and J dropped 5; count of bases not matched to a gene: 9. The CDR3 length is 18 residues. The germline gives CDR1 SGHAT, CDR2 FQDESV (reference sequence). CDR3 nucleotides: TGTGCCAGCAGCTTTACGGGACTAGCGGGAGAACGCCACAATGAGCAGTTCTTC. This encodes CASSFTGLAGERHNEQFF.

This clonotype was recorded many times. V is TRBV20-1 and J is TRBJ2-3; no definite D call. The CDR3 covers 12 residues. Trimming stripped 6 bases from V and 3 bases from J, with 10 bases between. In germline, CDR1 is DFQATT, CDR2 SNEGSKA (reference sequence). CDR3: CSAPAHTDTQYF. The CDR3 DNA reads TGCAGTGCACCAGCGCATACAGATACGCAGTATTTT.

This sequence joins TRBV7-3 and TRBJ2-7; D is uncertain. The CDR3 sequence is 14 residues long. Trimming removed 5 bases from V and 2 bases from J, with 13 bases in between. Germline V gene data show CDR1 as SGHTA and CDR2 as FQGTGA. The CDR3, as DNA: TGTGCCAGCAGCCCCGATGCCTCAACCTACGAGCAGTACTTC. Translation: CASSPDASTYEQYF.

This clonotype was seen at least ten times. The junction departs from the called germline gene at one end, perhaps through a read error. The chain links TRBV28 to TRBJ1-5; D not certain. Germline CDR1 is MDHEN and CDR2 is SYDVKM. The CDR3 is 15 residues long. CDR3: CASSFAGIGKQPQHF. CDR3 nucleotides: TGTGCCAGCAGTTTTGCGGGAATAGGCAAACAGCCCCAGCATTTT.

V gene TRBV7-9 combines with J gene TRBJ2-3; D is possibly TRBD2 (6 bases). CDR3 size: 16 residues. Germline V gene lookup returns CDR1 SEHNR and CDR2 FQNEAQ (reference sequence). The germline V and J ends were trimmed by 5 bases and 7 bases, with 22 bases remaining between them. Written as DNA, the CDR3 is TGTGCCAGCAGCCGTAGTGGACAAACTAGCATGTATACGCAGTATTTT. It codes for CASSRSGQTSMYTQYF.

The V call is TRBV2, the J call TRBJ2-2; D is possibly TRBD2 (5 bases). The CDR3 runs 16 residues. Germline-derived CDR1 and CDR2 are SNHLY and FYNNEI. V lost 0 bases and J lost 1, with 9 bases in between. In DNA form, the CDR3 reads TGTGCCAGCAGTGAAGCGGTACTAGGGAACACCGGGGAGCTGTTTTTT. Residues: CASSEAVLGNTGELFF.

In its sample, this clonotype was seen many times. V usage is TRBV19 and J usage is TRBJ2-1, with TRBD2 matching 8 bases. J gave up 2 bases and V 1 base, and 4 bases lay outside the gene matches. Per germline, CDR1 LNHDA and CDR2 SQIVND (reference sequence). This CDR3 contains 16 residues. The CDR3 loop is CASSIGLGLAYNEQFF. In nucleotides, the CDR3 is TGTGCCAGTAGTATAGGGCTGGGACTAGCCTACAATGAGCAGTTCTTC.

The chain combines TRBV14 with TRBJ2-2; tentative D call: TRBD1 (6 bases). CDR3 size: 18 residues. Trimming removed 0 bases from V and 0 bases from J, with 14 bases in between. Germline V CDR1 and CDR2: SGHDN, FVKESK. CDR3 sequence (DNA): TGTGCCAGCAGCCAAGATAGTACAGGGCGCTCGAACACCGGGGAGCTGTTTTTT. Protein sequence: CASSQDSTGRSNTGELFF. The whole variable domain, remainder taken from reference TRBV14 and TRBJ2-2, is EAGVTQFPSHSVIEKGQTVTLRCDPISGHDNLYWYRRVMGKEIKFLLHFVKESKQDESGMPNNRFLAERTGGTYSTLKVQPAELEDSGVYFCASSQDSTGRSNTGELFFGEGSRLTVL.

The chain links TRBV4-3 to TRBJ2-1; 14 bases are shared with TRBD2. The germline gives CDR1 LGHNA, CDR2 YSLEER. The CDR3 contains 18 residues. V was pared by 4 bases and J by 8 bases, with 13 bases of the junction left unmatched. The CDR3 sequence is CASSPKPGTSGSSYEQFF. CDR3 sequence (DNA): TGCGCCAGCAGCCCGAAACCCGGGACTAGCGGGAGCAGCTATGAGCAGTTCTTC.

At least ten counts were recorded for this clonotype. CDR3 coding DNA: TGTGCCAGCAGCTCCCGACAGGGTATTATCGGCGAGCAGTACTTC. Its protein product is CASSSRQGIIGEQYF. The chain employs TRBV7-2 and TRBJ2-7; 7 bases agree with TRBD1. Germline V lookup: CDR1 SGHTA, CDR2 FQGNSA. The CDR3 has 15 residues. V lost 4 bases to trimming and J lost 6 bases; unmatched junction nucleotides: 12.

V usage is TRBV4-1 and J usage is TRBJ1-2, with D maybe TRBD1 (5 bases). The germline gives CDR1 MGHRA, CDR2 YSYEKL. V was pared by 2 bases and J by 8 bases, with 15 bases between. The CDR3 covers 14 residues. The CDR3 is CASSQSVQGYGYTF. The CDR3, as DNA: TGCGCCAGCAGCCAATCGGTCCAGGGTTACGGCTACACCTTC.

The table lists this clonotype with many counts. The chain recombines TRBV6-2 or TRBV6-3 with TRBJ2-1; D gene uncertain. The germline V gene has CDR1 MNHEY and CDR2 SVGEGT. V lost 8 bases and J 3 bases, leaving 11 bases between the germline ends. The CDR3 extends over 13 amino acids. Here the CDR3 DNA reads TGTGCCAGCGGATCTAGGGTCTACAATGAGCAGTTCTTC. Its protein product is CASGSRVYNEQFF.

This clonotype was counted ten times or more. V gene TRBV6-2 or TRBV6-3 combines with J gene TRBJ2-1; 10 bases line up with TRBD2. Germline loops: CDR1 MNHEY, CDR2 SVGEGT. The CDR3 consists of 18 residues. The trim removed 2 bases at V and 9 bases at J, leaving 16 bases unmatched. The CDR3 DNA is TGTGCCAGCAGTTACGCGATCGTCCGGGCTAGCGGGAGTACTGAGCAGTTCTTC. This sequence encodes CASSYAIVRASGSTEQFF.

This clonotype has ten or more counts. The chain combines TRBV20-1 with TRBJ2-5, with 9 bases matching TRBD2. Germline V gene lookup returns CDR1 DFQATT and CDR2 SNEGSKA (reference sequence). The CDR3 runs to 15 residues. The junction had 13 bases not matched to a gene; V was cut back by 6 bases and J by 5 bases. The CDR3 sequence: CSARRYLAGTETQYF. As DNA, the CDR3 is TGCAGTGCGAGGAGGTATCTAGCGGGAACGGAGACCCAGTACTTC.

This clonotype has at least ten counts. The V call is TRBV7-2, the J call TRBJ2-7; D might be TRBD2 (6 bases). Trimming took 5 bases from V and 5 from J, leaving 16 bases between them. Germline V gene lookup returns CDR1 SGHTA and CDR2 FQGNSA. The CDR3 sequence is 14 residues long. CDR3 sequence: CASSPLRPGDEQYF. As DNA, the CDR3 is TGTGCCAGCAGCCCCCTGCGGCCGGGAGACGAGCAGTACTTC.

The chain joins TRBV4-2 to TRBJ1-2; 7 bases map to TRBD1. CDR1 LGHNA and CDR2 YNFKEQ come from the germline V gene. The CDR3 sequence is 15 residues long. V lost 4 bases to trimming and J lost 0 bases; unmatched junction nucleotides: 5. CDR3 loop: CASSPGTDTNYGYTF. Written as DNA, the CDR3 is TGTGCCAGCAGCCCCGGGACAGACACTAACTATGGCTACACCTTC.

This clonotype was found many times. The chain joins TRBV7-9 to TRBJ2-1, with 9 bases matching TRBD2. Per germline, CDR1 SEHNR and CDR2 FQNEAQ (reference sequence). V dropped 1 base and J dropped 6; count of bases not matched to a gene: 4. This CDR3 region has 15 residues. The chain's CDR3 is CASSLEAGGPNEQFF. CDR3 sequence (DNA): TGTGCCAGCAGCTTAGAAGCGGGAGGCCCCAATGAGCAGTTCTTC.

This clonotype was found many times. The V and J genes are TRBV20-1 and TRBJ1-3; 7 bases agree with TRBD1. The germline CDR1 and CDR2 sequences are DFQATT and SNEGSKA (reference sequence). J was trimmed by 2 bases and V by 4 bases; bases with no gene match: 11. CDR3 length: 16 amino acids. Here the CDR3 reads CSAIATTTGTGNTIYF. In DNA form, the CDR3 reads TGCAGTGCTATCGCCACCACGACAGGGACTGGAAACACCATATATTTT.